These 26 T cell receptor beta chains share one sample of origin, sequenced in a study of blood T cell repertoires in COVID-19. TCRdb's copy holds only in-frame clones and misses some; the assay was immunoSEQ multiplex PCR. The sample consists of 200,000 to 300,000 clones, approximately 90% of them appearing once. The sequencing sample was made of peripheral blood. The receptors were gathered from a woman aged 40-49 years who had recovered from COVID-19.

This chain joins TRBV15 and TRBJ2-1, with TRBD1 matching 8 bases. Germline assignment: CDR1 LNHNV and CDR2 YYDKDF (reference sequence). The CDR3 extends over 15 amino acids. Trimming cost V 4 bases and J 9 bases; bases outside gene matches: 11. CDR3 protein: CATSTLGQAPSEQFF. DNA of the CDR3: TGTGCCACCAGCACCCTGGGACAGGCGCCCAGTGAGCAGTTCTTC.

This clone was seen only once. The CDR3 nucleotides read TGTGCCAGCAGTTTATTGCCAGGCCACTACGAGCAGTACTTC. This encodes CASSLLPGHYEQYF. The chain combines TRBV27 with TRBJ2-7; D is unclear. The germline gives CDR1 MNHEY, CDR2 SMNVEV (reference sequence). There are 14 residues in the CDR3. V was cut by 1 base and J by 3 bases, with 10 bases left in between.

This clone was observed a single time. The chain carries TRBV27 and TRBJ2-7, with 9 bases that match TRBD1. There are 15 residues in the CDR3. V lost 5 bases, J lost 4 bases, and 9 bases stayed unmatched. The germline V gene encodes CDR1 MNHEY and CDR2 SMNVEV (reference sequence). The CDR3 region is CASSPTGQGRYEQYF. Here the CDR3 DNA reads TGTGCCAGCAGTCCCACGGGACAGGGACGATACGAGCAGTACTTC.

The J gene is TRBJ2-1, the V gene TRBV11-2, with TRBD2 matching 8 bases. This CDR3 is built from 16 residues. J lost 0 bases, V lost 5 bases, and 6 bases had no gene match. Germline V lookup: CDR1 SGHAT, CDR2 FQNNGV. The DNA for the CDR3 is TGTGCCAGCAGCCCGGGGGGGGCGGCCTCCTACAATGAGCAGTTCTTC. Translating gives CASSPGGAASYNEQFF. The full variable domain, with the rest looked up from reference TRBV11-2 and TRBJ2-1, is EAGVAQSPRYKIIEKRQSVAFWCNPISGHATLYWYQQILGQGPKLLIQFQNNGVVDDSQLPKDRFSAERLKGVDSTLKIQPAKLEDSAVYLCASSPGGAASYNEQFFGPGTRLTVL.

The CDR3 is CAIRARLEYNSPLHF. CDR3 bases: TGTGCCATCAGAGCCCGACTAGAATATAATTCACCCCTCCACTTT. The chain couples TRBV10-3 to TRBJ1-6; D is unresolved. The CDR3 is made up of 15 amino acids. V was clipped by 6 bases and J by 4 bases, with 13 bases between them. From germline, CDR1 is ENHRY and CDR2 SYGVKD.

The chain employs TRBV11-3 and TRBJ2-3; D is unclear. The V gene's germline CDR1 is SGHNT and CDR2 YENEEA. V was shortened by 1 base and J by 6 bases, with 14 bases between the two germline ends. This CDR3 region has 15 residues. CDR3 residues: CASSLGVGRSDTQYF. In DNA form, the CDR3 reads TGTGCCAGCAGCTTAGGAGTGGGCCGGTCGGATACGCAGTATTTT.

The chain has TRBV12-3 or TRBV12-4 and TRBJ2-5; 11 bases align to TRBD2. The trim removed 8 bases at V and 5 bases at J, leaving 4 bases unmatched. The length of the CDR3 is 13 residues. CDR3 in amino acids: CASGSSGRETQYF. The CDR3 coding sequence is TGTGCCAGCGGGTCTAGCGGGAGGGAGACCCAGTACTTC.

The chain uses TRBV18 and TRBJ2-7; D uncertain. The CDR3 runs 14 residues. The germline V gene encodes CDR1 KGHSH and CDR2 LQKENI. V shed 3 bases and J shed 7 bases, with 16 bases lying between them. CDR3 amino acids: CASSPARSGLEQYV. As DNA, the CDR3 is TGTGCCAGCTCACCCGCCCGGAGTGGGTTAGAGCAGTACGTC.

This clone was seen a single time. This chain's CDR3 is CASSYSGTAEAFF. In nucleotides, the CDR3 is TGTGCCAGCAGTTACTCCGGGACAGCAGAAGCTTTCTTT. The rearrangement joins TRBV6-6 to TRBJ1-1; TRBD1 matches at 7 bases. The CDR3 consists of 13 residues. Germline trimming cut 0 bases from V and 8 bases from J; bases unmatched to any gene: 3. Germline lookup yields CDR1 MNHNY and CDR2 SVGAGI (reference sequence).

This rearrangement joins TRBV19 to TRBJ1-4; no reliable D call. This CDR3 has 16 amino acids. Germline CDR1 LNHDA, CDR2 SQIVND (reference sequence). V was trimmed by 8 bases and J by 10 bases, leaving 26 bases between them. In DNA form, the CDR3 reads TGTGCCAGTCGAGAGGGTCCCGGGCTATCGGCGGCAAAACTGTTTTTT. It codes for CASREGPGLSAAKLFF.

This chain connects TRBV30 to TRBJ1-5, with D possibly matching TRBD1 (5 bases). Germline values: CDR1 GTSNPN, CDR2 SVGIG (reference sequence). The CDR3 runs to 14 residues. Between the trimmed V and J ends, which lost 4 bases and 7 bases, there was a span of 17 bases. As DNA, the CDR3 is TGTGCCTGGAACAAGCGGGCAGGGAGGCAGCCCCAGCATTTT. Translating it yields CAWNKRAGRQPQHF.

The V and J genes are TRBV29-1 and TRBJ1-4, with TRBD1 matching 9 bases. Germline V gene sequence: CDR1 SQVTM, CDR2 ANQGSEA. The CDR3 contains 14 residues. V was clipped by 4 bases and J by 7 bases; unmatched bases: 7. The CDR3 nucleotides are TGCAGCGTTGCGCGACAGGGGGGTGCTGAAAAACTGTTTTTT. Its translation: CSVARQGGAEKLFF.

V usage is TRBV3-1 (or the pseudogene TRBV3-2) and J usage is TRBJ1-1, with D tentatively TRBD1 (6 bases). Germline V gene sequence: CDR1 LGHDT, CDR2 YNNKEL (reference sequence). The CDR3 covers 16 residues. Between the trimmed V and J ends, which lost 4 bases and 4 bases, there was a span of 19 bases. The CDR3 here is CASSPSGGRGSTEAFF. Here the CDR3 DNA reads TGTGCCAGCAGCCCCAGCGGTGGCAGGGGAAGCACTGAAGCTTTCTTT.

DNA of the CDR3: TGTGCCAGCAGCCGGGCGTGGAATCAAGCTTTCTTT. It encodes CASSRAWNQAFF. The rearrangement links TRBV14 to TRBJ1-1; D remains ambiguous. Between the trimmed V and J ends, which lost 4 bases and 9 bases, there was a span of 12 bases. Germline CDR1 and CDR2: SGHDN and FVKESK. The CDR3 sequence is 12 residues long.

This chain uses TRBV9 with TRBJ2-3; TRBD2 matches at 7 bases. The V and J ends lost 0 bases and 4 bases, in that order; junction bases with no gene match: 8. This CDR3 spans 16 amino acids. Germline assignment: CDR1 SGDLS and CDR2 YYNGEE. The CDR3 loop reads CASSVATGRGADTQYF. The DNA for the CDR3 is TGTGCCAGCAGCGTAGCTACGGGGAGGGGCGCAGATACGCAGTATTTT.

The J gene is TRBJ1-4, the V gene TRBV7-9; TRBD1 matches 9 bases. V shed 1 base, J shed 4 bases, and the junction held 1 base outside the gene matches. The CDR3 spans 15 residues. Per the germline V gene, CDR1 is SEHNR and CDR2 is FQNEAQ (reference sequence). In DNA form, the CDR3 reads TGTGCCAGCAGCTTAGGGGGACAGGGTAATGAAAAACTGTTTTTT. Protein product: CASSLGGQGNEKLFF.

The J gene is TRBJ1-4, the V gene TRBV7-2, with TRBD1 matching over 7 bases. V dropped 5 bases and J dropped 8; count of bases not matched to a gene: 5. The CDR3 spans 13 residues. Germline CDR1 reads SGHTA; CDR2 reads FQGNSA. The CDR3 sequence: CASSPGTVEKLFF. The CDR3 region has the DNA TGTGCCAGCAGCCCAGGGACAGTCGAAAAACTGTTTTTT.

The CDR3 DNA reads as TGTGCCAGCAGCTCGGGGACAGTTAAGAACTATGGCTACACCTTC. It codes for CASSSGTVKNYGYTF. The chain employs TRBV7-9 and TRBJ1-2, with 7 bases fitting TRBD1. This CDR3 has 15 residues. V was pared by 4 bases and J by 2 bases, with 7 bases of the junction left unmatched. CDR1 is SEHNR, CDR2 FQNEAQ, per germline (reference sequence).

The chain uses TRBV7-2 and TRBJ2-1, with 10 bases identical to TRBD1. The germline CDR1 and CDR2 sequences are SGHTA and FQGNSA. CDR3 length: 15 residues. Trimming removed 5 bases from V and 10 bases from J; junction bases left unmatched: 11. The CDR3 sequence is CASSAGTGAAEEQFF. Here the CDR3 DNA reads TGTGCCAGCAGCGCCGGGACAGGGGCCGCGGAGGAGCAGTTCTTC.

The J gene is TRBJ2-7, the V gene TRBV6-2 or TRBV6-3, with 11 bases matching TRBD2. Germline V gene data show CDR1 as MNHEY and CDR2 as SVGEGT. There are 13 residues in the CDR3. Unmatched junction bases numbered 3, after V lost 5 bases and J lost 6 bases. This chain's CDR3 is CASSRGLAAEQYV. For the CDR3, the DNA is TGTGCCAGCAGTAGGGGACTAGCGGCCGAGCAGTACGTC.

V gene TRBV7-2 combines with J gene TRBJ2-3; D is undetermined. V gave up 4 bases and J gave up 0 bases, with 17 bases separating them. The CDR3 is made up of 17 amino acids. Germline CDR1 and CDR2: SGHTA and FQGNSA. The chain's CDR3 is CASSWVPSAPSTDTQYF. Written as DNA, the CDR3 is TGTGCCAGCAGCTGGGTTCCTAGTGCACCTAGCACAGATACGCAGTATTTT. Using reference TRBV7-2 and TRBJ2-3 for the parts outside the CDR3, the full variable domain is GAGVSQSPSNKVTEKGKDVELRCDPISGHTALYWYRQSLGQGLEFLIYFQGNSAPDKSGLPSDRFSAERTGGSVSTLTIQRTQQEDSAVYLCASSWVPSAPSTDTQYFGPGTRLTVL.

The chain uses TRBV6-6 and TRBJ1-3, with TRBD1 matching 8 bases. The CDR3 sequence is 14 residues long. V lost 10 bases to trimming and J lost 4 bases; unmatched junction nucleotides: 9. Per germline, CDR1 MNHNY and CDR2 SVGAGI (reference sequence). The DNA for the CDR3 is TGTGCCACCCAAGGCGCAGGGGGCGGAAACACCATATATTTT. This gives the protein CATQGAGGGNTIYF.

This chain joins TRBV14 and TRBJ2-5, with 16 positions matching TRBD2. V lost 4 bases and J lost 5; bases outside the gene matches: 1. Germline V lookup: CDR1 SGHDN, CDR2 FVKESK. This CDR3 region has 15 residues. The CDR3 protein is CASSPGLAGGETQYF. CDR3 DNA sequence: TGTGCCAGCAGCCCGGGACTAGCGGGAGGGGAGACCCAGTACTTC.

The CDR3, as DNA: TGTGCCAGCCTCCGACGGGGGGGGGAGGCTTTCTTT. Residues: CASLRRGGEAFF. V usage is TRBV19 and J usage is TRBJ1-1; a weak D match, TRBD1 (5 bases). Trimming removed 9 bases from V and 11 bases from J, with 19 bases in between. Germline V CDR1 and CDR2: LNHDA, SQIVND (reference sequence). The CDR3 has 12 amino acids.

This chain uses TRBV6-5 with TRBJ1-1, with 7 bases identical to TRBD1. V shed 7 bases, J shed 5 bases, and the junction held 10 bases outside the gene matches. This CDR3 comprises 14 residues. Germline assignment: CDR1 MNHEY and CDR2 SVGAGI. CDR3 amino acids: CASTLDRVRTEAFF. Here the CDR3 DNA reads TGTGCCAGCACCCTCGACAGGGTGAGGACTGAAGCTTTCTTT.

V usage is TRBV9 and J usage is TRBJ1-2; D is possibly TRBD1 (6 bases). The CDR3 loop spans 15 amino acids. The germline V gene has CDR1 SGDLS and CDR2 YYNGEE. V gave up 0 bases and J gave up 4 bases, with 13 bases separating them. The CDR3 region has the DNA TGTGCCAGCAGCGTAGGAGGGCAGGGGCCCTATGGCTACACCTTC. It yields the protein CASSVGGQGPYGYTF.